The T cell receptor beta chain under discussion was sequenced for a study of metastatic and nonmetastatic thyroid tumors. The wider study: The study looked at repertoires side by side in blood and in tumor or nodule tissue from malignant and benign thyroid patients.

The CDR3 contains 15 residues. Germline V gene lookup returns CDR1 SGDLS and CDR2 YYNGEE. V gave up 5 bases and J gave up 5 bases, with 14 bases separating them. Thyroid surgery was performed in patients who had received no treatment beforehand. TCRdb redid the clone calls on the PCR reads using MiXCR. The sample has about 56,000 clones; 25% to 35% are singletons. This sequence originates from a female donor with papillary thyroid cancer or a benign thyroid nodule (not recorded which). Some clones in this sample may be carry-over from other donors' samples. Specimen: blood. The chain combines TRBV9 with TRBJ1-6; no reliable D call. The CDR3 here is CASSGAGVDNSPLHF. The CDR3 nucleotides read TGTGCCAGCAGTGGCGCAGGTGTCGATAATTCACCCCTCCACTTT.